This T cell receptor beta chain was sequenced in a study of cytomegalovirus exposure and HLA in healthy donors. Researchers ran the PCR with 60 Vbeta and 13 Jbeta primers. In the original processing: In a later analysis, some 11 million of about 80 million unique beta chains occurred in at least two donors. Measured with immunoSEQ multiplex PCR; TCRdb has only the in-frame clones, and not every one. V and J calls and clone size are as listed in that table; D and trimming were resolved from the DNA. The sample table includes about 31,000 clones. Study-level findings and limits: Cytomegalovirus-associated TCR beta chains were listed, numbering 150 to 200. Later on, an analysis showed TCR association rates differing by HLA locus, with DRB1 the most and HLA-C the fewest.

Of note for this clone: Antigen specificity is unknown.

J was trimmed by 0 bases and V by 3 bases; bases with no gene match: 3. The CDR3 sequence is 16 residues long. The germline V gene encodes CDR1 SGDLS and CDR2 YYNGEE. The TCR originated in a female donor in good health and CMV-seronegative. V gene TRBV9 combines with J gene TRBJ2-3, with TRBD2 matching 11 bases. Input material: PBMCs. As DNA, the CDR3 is TGTGCCAGCAGCGGCACTAGCGGGGGAAGCACAGATACGCAGTATTTT. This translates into CASSGTSGGSTDTQYF.